These 13 T cell receptor beta chains were all obtained from the same sample, sequenced in a study of tumor-infiltrating lymphocytes in primary liver carcinoma. Total RNA (approximately 500 ng) served as template for TCR beta cDNA synthesis primed by a constant-region primer. Libraries for TCR beta were built through three nested multiplex PCR rounds, which together made up a slightly modified ARM-PCR procedure. In the first two PCR rounds, TRBV1-TRBV30 forward primers were paired with a C-beta reverse primer, and each round lasted about 9 cycles. TCRdb processed the multiplex PCR reads anew with MiXCR; each CDR3 protein has one entry. The sample has some 120,000 distinct CDR3 sequences; approximately 70% are singletons. Bulk tissue was left unsorted, and RNA and DNA were co-extracted from 20-30 mg of it. Sequencing was performed on liver tumor tissue from sampling region 1. The subset was: tumor region T1, superior pole. The origin of the receptors is a woman in her sixties with primary liver carcinoma and hepatitis B virus infection.

Of note for this clonotype: This may come from a read error, since a much larger clone is one base off. V and J are TRBV6-6 and TRBJ1-2; D call uncertain. The CDR3 spans 14 residues. Trimming pared 7 bases from V and 0 bases from J, leaving 12 bases between. CDR1 and CDR2 (germline): MNHNY, SVGAGI (reference sequence). The CDR3 nucleotides read TGTGCCAGCAATGGTGCAGACTCTAACTATGGCTACACCTTC. This translates into CASNGADSNYGYTF.

This rearrangement joins TRBV5-1 to TRBJ1-6; 10 nucleotides line up with TRBD1. CDR3 size: 14 residues. After removal of 4 bases from V and 7 bases from J, the junction contained 2 bases not matched to a gene. Germline V lookup: CDR1 SGHRS, CDR2 YFSETQ. The CDR3: CASSGGQGNSPLHF. The CDR3 DNA is TGCGCCAGCAGCGGGGGACAGGGGAATTCACCCCTCCACTTT.

This clonotype came up once. Written as DNA, the CDR3 is TGTGCCACCAGCAGACAGACAGGGGAGAACACTGAAGCTTTCTTT. Encoded protein: CATSRQTGENTEAFF. The V and J genes are TRBV15 and TRBJ1-1; the match to TRBD1 covers 8 bases. This CDR3 comprises 15 residues. Germline CDR1 LNHNV, CDR2 YYDKDF (reference sequence). V dropped 2 bases and J dropped 1; count of bases not matched to a gene: 3.

This sequence joins TRBV5-5 and TRBJ2-2, with TRBD1 matching over 8 bases. The ends lost 0 bases at V and 0 bases at J; junction bases unmatched: 10. CDR1 is SGHKS and CDR2 is YYEKEE in the germline V gene (reference sequence). The CDR3 has 19 residues. In DNA, the CDR3 is TGTGCCAGCAGCTTGGCCCAGGGGGCATCAAATACGAACACCGGGGAGCTGTTTTTT. This encodes CASSLAQGASNTNTGELFF.

This chain connects TRBV29-1 to TRBJ2-3; 8 nucleotides align to TRBD2. V shed 8 bases and J 6 bases; nucleotides not matched to a gene: 19. Germline values: CDR1 SQVTM, CDR2 ANQGSEA. The CDR3 extends over 16 amino acids. CDR3 DNA sequence: TGCAGCATCCACGGATCCGCGGCGGGAGGTGGCGATACGCAGTATTTT. Translating it yields CSIHGSAAGGGDTQYF.

Only one count was recorded for this clonotype. Likely a read error: the CDR3 ends without its conserved phenylalanine or tryptophan. The chain has TRBV28 and TRBJ1-2; 8 bases map to TRBD1. Germline-derived CDR1 and CDR2 are MDHEN and SYDVKM. The CDR3 is 12 amino acids. The junction had 2 bases not matched to a gene; V was cut back by 6 bases and J by 5 bases. CDR3 protein: CASRGQEYGYTY. DNA of the CDR3: TGTGCCAGCAGGGGACAGGAGTATGGCTACACCTAC.

Regarding this clonotype: The junction differs from germline at one of its ends, possibly a read error. This chain joins TRBV29-1 and TRBJ2-1; 11 bases are a match to TRBD2. There are 15 residues in the CDR3. Germline V gene data show CDR1 as SQVTM and CDR2 as ANQGSEA. The DNA of the CDR3 is TGCAGCGTTGGGGAGATAGCGGGAGGGCCAGCTGAGCACTTCTTC. Amino acid sequence: CSVGEIAGGPAEHFF.

As for this clonotype: Given a much more abundant clone one base away, this may be a read error. V usage is TRBV10-3 and J usage is TRBJ1-1, with D possibly matching TRBD1 (5 bases). Germline CDR1 is ENHRY and CDR2 is SYGVKD. The CDR3 totals 12 residues. V was clipped by 4 bases and J by 4 bases, with 7 bases between them. The CDR3 sequence is CAISVTATEAFF. The CDR3 nucleotides read TGTGCCATCAGTGTGACAGCCACTGAAGCTTTCTTT.

Worth noting for this clonotype: One end of the junction is discordant with germline, which a read error may explain. This chain uses TRBV30 with TRBJ1-5; no reliable D call. The CDR3 sequence is 13 residues long. Germline-derived CDR1 and CDR2 are GTSNPN and SVGIG (reference sequence). CDR3 DNA sequence: TGTGCCTGGAGTGTTCAGGAGAATCAGCCCCAGCACTTT. Protein sequence: CAWSVQENQPQHF.

This clonotype has ten or more counts. The chain recombines TRBV5-6 with TRBJ2-7; 8 nucleotides line up with TRBD1. This CDR3 spans 16 amino acids. Germline V gene data show CDR1 as SGHDT and CDR2 as YYEEEE. Losses at the gene ends were 0 bases for V and 2 bases for J; bases not matched to a gene: 7. The CDR3 DNA is TGTGCCAGCAGCTTGGCGGGGACAGGCTATACCTACGAGCAGTACTTC. Residues: CASSLAGTGYTYEQYF.

Comment on this clonotype: The germline gene is not matched at one end of the junction; a read error may be the cause. The rearrangement joins TRBV11-2 to TRBJ2-5; TRBD2 matches 10 bases. Germline values: CDR1 SGHAT, CDR2 FQNNGV. The CDR3 spans 16 residues. CDR3 amino acids: CVSSQATTSGSGTQYF. DNA of the CDR3: TGTGTCAGCAGCCAGGCCACGACTAGCGGGTCCGGGACCCAGTACTTC. Drawing the rest from reference TRBV11-2 and TRBJ2-5, the complete variable domain is EAGVAQSPRYKIIEKRQSVAFWCNPISGHATLYWYQQILGQGPKLLIQFQNNGVVDDSQLPKDRFSAERLKGVDSTLKIQPAKLEDSAVYLCVSSQATTSGSGTQYFGPGTRLLVL.

The genes are TRBV28 and TRBJ2-7; D is tentatively TRBD1 or TRBD2 (7 bases each). The CDR3 sequence is 15 residues long. Between the trimmed V and J ends, which lost 6 bases and 2 bases, there was a span of 17 bases. Germline lookup yields CDR1 MDHEN and CDR2 SYDVKM. CDR3 amino acids: CASSPQGGDTYEQYF. The CDR3 coding sequence is TGTGCCAGCAGCCCTCAGGGGGGGGATACCTACGAGCAGTACTTC.

On this clonotype itself: Possible read error: a much larger clone is one base away. The chain joins TRBV12-3 or TRBV12-4 to TRBJ2-6; D not resolved. Trimming took off 1 base at V and 2 bases at J, with 12 bases between the two ends. The CDR3 totals 17 residues. DNA for the CDR3: TGTGCCAGCAGTTTAGTTATTTGGACGGCTGGGGCCAACGTCCTGACTTTC. Protein product: CASSLVIWTAGANVLTF.